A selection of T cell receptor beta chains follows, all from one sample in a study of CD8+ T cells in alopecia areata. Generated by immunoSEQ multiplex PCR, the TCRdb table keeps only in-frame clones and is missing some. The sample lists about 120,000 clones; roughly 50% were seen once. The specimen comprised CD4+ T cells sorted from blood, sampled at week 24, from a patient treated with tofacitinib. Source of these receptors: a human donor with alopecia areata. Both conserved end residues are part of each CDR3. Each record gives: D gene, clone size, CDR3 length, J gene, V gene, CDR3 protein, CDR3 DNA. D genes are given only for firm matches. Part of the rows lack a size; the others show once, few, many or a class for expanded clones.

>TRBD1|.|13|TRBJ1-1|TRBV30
CAGHRGTGTEAFF
TGTGCCGGCCACAGGGGGACGGGCACTGAAGCTTTCTTT
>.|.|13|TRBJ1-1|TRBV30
CAWKNSPGTEAFF
TGTGCCTGGAAAAACTCCCCGGGCACTGAAGCTTTCTTT
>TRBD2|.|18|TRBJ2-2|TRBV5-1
CASHNRLAGPSNTGELFF
TGCGCCAGCCACAATCGACTAGCGGGGCCTTCGAACACCGGGGAGCTGTTTTTT
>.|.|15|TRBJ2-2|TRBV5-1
CASSLTGLNTGELFF
TGCGCCAGCAGCTTGACAGGGCTGAACACCGGGGAGCTGTTTTTT
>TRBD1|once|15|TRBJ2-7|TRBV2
CASRLRDRGAYEQYF
TGTGCCAGCAGGCTCCGGGACAGGGGGGCCTACGAGCAGTACTTC
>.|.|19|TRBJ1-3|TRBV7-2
CASSLIAKTKGPSGNTIYF
TGTGCCAGCAGCCTAATCGCAAAGACAAAGGGCCCCTCTGGAAACACCATATATTTT
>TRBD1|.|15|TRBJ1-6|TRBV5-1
CASSSSTGGNSPLHF
TGCGCCAGCAGCTCGTCGACAGGGGGCAATTCACCCCTCCACTTT
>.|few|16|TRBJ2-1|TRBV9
CASSVKRLIRYSVQFF
TGTGCCAGCAGCGTAAAAAGATTAATCCGGTATTCCGTGCAGTTCTTC
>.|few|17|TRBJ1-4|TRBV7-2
CASSLARSDRFGEKLFF
TGTGCCAGCAGCTTAGCTAGATCTGACAGGTTTGGTGAAAAACTGTTTTTT
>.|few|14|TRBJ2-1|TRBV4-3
CASSLRTMGNEQFF
TGCGCCAGCAGCCTGCGGACGATGGGCAATGAGCAGTTCTTC
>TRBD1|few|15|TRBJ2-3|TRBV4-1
CASSRQGAITDTQYF
TGCGCCAGCAGCCGACAGGGGGCGATTACAGATACGCAGTATTTT
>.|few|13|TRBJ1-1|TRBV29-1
CSVEDRKNTEAFF
TGCAGCGTCGAGGACCGAAAGAACACTGAAGCTTTCTTT
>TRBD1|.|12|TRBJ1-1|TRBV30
CACRDRGTEAFF
TGTGCCTGTCGGGACAGGGGTACTGAAGCTTTCTTT
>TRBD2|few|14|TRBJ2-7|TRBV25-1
CASSDGRDKYEQYF
TGTGCCAGCAGTGATGGGAGGGATAAATACGAGCAGTACTTC
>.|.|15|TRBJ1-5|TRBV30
CAWGRNPGSNQPQHF
TGTGCCTGGGGACGGAATCCAGGCTCTAATCAGCCCCAGCATTTT
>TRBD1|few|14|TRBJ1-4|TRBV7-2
CASSLRQGRDKLFF
TGTGCCAGCAGCTTAAGACAGGGGAGGGATAAACTGTTTTTT
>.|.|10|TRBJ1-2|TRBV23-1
CASSREVRAF
TGCGCCAGCAGTCGGGAGGTTAGGGCCTTC
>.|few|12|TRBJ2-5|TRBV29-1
CSVDLGGETQYF
TGCAGCGTTGATCTTGGGGGCGAGACCCAGTACTTC
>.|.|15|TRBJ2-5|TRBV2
CASRETMTRGETQYF
TGTGCCAGCAGGGAGACCATGACTAGAGGGGAGACCCAGTACTTC
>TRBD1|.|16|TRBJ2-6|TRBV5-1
CASSTGQVTGANVLTF
TGCGCCAGCAGCACGGGACAGGTGACTGGGGCCAACGTCCTGACTTTC
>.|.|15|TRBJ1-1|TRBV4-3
CASSQDTSGYTEAFF
TGCGCCAGCAGCCAAGATACCTCGGGGTATACTGAAGCTTTCTTT
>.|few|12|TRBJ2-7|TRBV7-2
CASSSRGYEQYF
TGTGCCAGCAGCTCCAGGGGCTACGAGCAGTACTTC
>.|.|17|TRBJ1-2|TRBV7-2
CASSLKTPGAGVYGYTF
TGTGCCAGCAGCTTAAAAACCCCTGGGGCAGGGGTCTATGGCTACACCTTC
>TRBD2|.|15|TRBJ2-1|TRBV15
CATSIRLAAPNEQFF
TGTGCCACCAGCATTAGACTAGCGGCCCCTAATGAGCAGTTCTTC
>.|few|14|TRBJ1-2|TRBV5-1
CASSLTFLNYGYTF
TGCGCCAGCAGCTTGACCTTCCTAAACTATGGCTACACCTTC
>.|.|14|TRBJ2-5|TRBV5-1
CASSHMDREETQYF
TGCGCCAGCAGCCATATGGACAGAGAAGAGACCCAGTACTTC
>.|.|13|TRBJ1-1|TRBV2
CASSATGNTEAFF
TGTGCCAGCAGCGCGACAGGGAACACTGAAGCTTTCTTT
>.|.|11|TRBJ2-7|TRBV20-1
CSARISYEQYF
TGCAGTGCTAGGATATCCTACGAGCAGTACTTC
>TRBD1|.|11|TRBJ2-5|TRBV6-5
CAAGGFETQYF
TGTGCCGCAGGGGGCTTTGAGACCCAGTACTTC
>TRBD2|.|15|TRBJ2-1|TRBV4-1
CASSQVAGGPYEQFF
TGCGCCAGCAGCCAAGTTGCGGGGGGGCCCTATGAGCAGTTCTTC
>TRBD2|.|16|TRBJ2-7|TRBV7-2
CASSLDSGGTPYEQYF
TGTGCCAGCAGCTTAGATAGCGGGGGGACCCCCTACGAGCAGTACTTC
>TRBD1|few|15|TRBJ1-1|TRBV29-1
CSVVNNRGGNTEAFF
TGCAGCGTTGTTAATAACAGGGGTGGGAACACTGAAGCTTTCTTT
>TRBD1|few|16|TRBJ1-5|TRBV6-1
CASSGPGTGSNQPQHF
TGTGCCAGCAGTGGACCCGGGACAGGTAGCAATCAGCCCCAGCATTTT
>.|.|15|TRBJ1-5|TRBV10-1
CASGAPRQDNQPQHF
TGCGCCAGCGGTGCCCCAAGACAGGACAATCAGCCCCAGCATTTT
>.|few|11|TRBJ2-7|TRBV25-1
CASSDLYEQYF
TGTGCCAGCAGCGACCTCTACGAGCAGTACTTC
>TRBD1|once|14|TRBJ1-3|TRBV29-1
CSVGTGAGGNTIYF
TGCAGCGTCGGGACAGGGGCGGGAGGAAACACCATATATTTT
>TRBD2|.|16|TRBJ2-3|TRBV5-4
CASSSGLAGFTDTQYF
TGTGCCAGCAGCTCGGGACTAGCGGGGTTCACAGATACGCAGTATTTT
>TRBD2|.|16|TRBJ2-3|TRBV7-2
CASSLGGGGVTDTQYF
TGTGCCAGCAGCTTAGGTGGCGGGGGAGTCACAGATACGCAGTATTTT
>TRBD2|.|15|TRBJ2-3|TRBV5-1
CASRSYGGATDTQYF
TGCGCCAGCAGGAGTTACGGGGGGGCAACAGATACGCAGTATTTT
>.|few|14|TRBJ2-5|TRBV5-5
CASSQFRQQETQYF
TGTGCCAGCAGCCAATTTCGACAGCAAGAGACCCAGTACTTC
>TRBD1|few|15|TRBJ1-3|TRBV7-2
CASSPRAGGRDTIYF
TGTGCCAGCAGCCCAAGGGCAGGGGGCCGGGACACCATATATTTT
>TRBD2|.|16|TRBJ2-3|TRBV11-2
CASRRTSTSLRDTQYF
TGTGCCAGCAGACGAACTTCGACTAGCCTACGGGATACGCAGTATTTT
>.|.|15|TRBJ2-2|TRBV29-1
CSVREQGLNTGELFF
TGCAGCGTTAGGGAACAGGGTTTGAACACCGGGGAGCTGTTTTTT
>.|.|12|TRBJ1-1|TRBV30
CAWSVLGTEAFF
TGTGCCTGGAGTGTACTTGGCACTGAAGCTTTCTTT
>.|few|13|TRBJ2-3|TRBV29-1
CSGQGIRGDTQYF
TGCAGCGGACAGGGAATCCGGGGGGATACGCAGTATTTT
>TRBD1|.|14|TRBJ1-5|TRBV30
CAWSGTGANQPQHF
TGTGCCTGGAGTGGGACAGGGGCAAATCAGCCCCAGCATTTT
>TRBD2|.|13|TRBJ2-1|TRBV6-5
CASSDGLAGGEFF
TGTGCCAGCAGTGACGGACTAGCGGGGGGCGAGTTCTTC
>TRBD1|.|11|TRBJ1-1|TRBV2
CASEQGFGSFF
TGTGCCAGCGAACAGGGGTTCGGTTCTTTCTTT
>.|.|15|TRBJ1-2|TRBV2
CASSEVSVPGDGYTF
TGTGCCAGCAGTGAAGTATCGGTTCCCGGCGATGGCTACACCTTC
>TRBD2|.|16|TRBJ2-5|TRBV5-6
CASSFGGTSGVETQYF
TGTGCCAGCAGCTTTGGCGGTACTAGCGGGGTGGAGACCCAGTACTTC
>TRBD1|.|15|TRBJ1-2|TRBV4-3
CASSQQQGARNGYTF
TGCGCCAGCAGCCAACAGCAGGGGGCGCGTAATGGCTACACCTTC
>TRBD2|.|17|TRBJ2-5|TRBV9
CASSVGRGGGSGETQYF
TGTGCCAGCAGCGTAGGTCGTGGCGGGGGGTCGGGAGAGACCCAGTACTTC
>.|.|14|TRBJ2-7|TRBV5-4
CASSPRTETYEQYF
TGTGCCAGCAGCCCCAGGACAGAGACCTACGAGCAGTACTTC
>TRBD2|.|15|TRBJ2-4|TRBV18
CASSPKSGGAHIQYF
TGTGCCAGCTCACCCAAAAGCGGGGGGGCTCACATTCAGTACTTC
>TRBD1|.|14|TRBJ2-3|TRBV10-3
CAITLDRKVDTQYF
TGTGCCATCACCCTGGACAGGAAGGTAGATACGCAGTATTTT